This T cell receptor (beta chain) derives from a study of T cells in women clearing cervical HPV infection. Across the study: Women with histologically confirmed HPV16-related CIN3 or worse, 2 with invasive cancer, served as cases. Controls were women whose single incident HPV16 infection cleared within 12 months without precancer or cancer. Case blood drawn at lesion detection; control blood after infection cleared.

CDR3 length: 14 residues. CDR1 and CDR2 (germline): SEHNR, FQNEAQ (reference sequence). The table came from immunoSEQ multiplex PCR; TCRdb's copy has only in-frame clones and leaves some out. The sample table sets out 20,000 to 25,000 clones. About this clone itself: The read terminates 3 residues ahead of where the CDR3 ends, so the germline J gene completes it.

The chain combines TRBV7-9 with TRBJ1-2, with 9 bases aligning to TRBD1. The material sequenced was blood buffy coat. The clonotype originates from a woman between 18 and 70 years old with a cervical HPV16 infection that either progressed to CIN3+ or cleared (not recorded which). CDR3 amino acids: CASSLGQGSYDYTF. CDR3 DNA, as far as it was read: TGTGCCAGCAGCTTGGGACAGGGCTCCTACGAC. Drawing the rest from reference TRBV7-9 and TRBJ1-2, the complete variable domain is DTGVSQNPRHKITKRGQNVTFRCDPISEHNRLYWYRQTLGQGPEFLTYFQNEAQLEKSRLLSDRFSAERPKGSFSTLEIQRTEQGDSAMYLCASSLGQGSYDYTFGSGTRLTVV.